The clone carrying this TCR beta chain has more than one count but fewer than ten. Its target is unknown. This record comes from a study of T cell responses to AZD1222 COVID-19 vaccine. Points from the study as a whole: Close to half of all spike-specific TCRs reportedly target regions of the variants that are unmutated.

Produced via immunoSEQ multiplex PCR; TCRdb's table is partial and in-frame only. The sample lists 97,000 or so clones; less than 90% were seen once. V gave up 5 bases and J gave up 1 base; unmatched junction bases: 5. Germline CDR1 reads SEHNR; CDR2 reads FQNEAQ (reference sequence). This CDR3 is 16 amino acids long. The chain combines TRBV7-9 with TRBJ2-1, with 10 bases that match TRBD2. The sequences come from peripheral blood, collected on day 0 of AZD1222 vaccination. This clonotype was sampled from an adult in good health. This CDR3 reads CASSIQRGGSYNEQFF. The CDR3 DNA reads TGTGCCAGCAGCATACAGCGGGGGGGTTCCTACAATGAGCAGTTCTTC. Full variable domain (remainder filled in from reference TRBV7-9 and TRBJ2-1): DTGVSQNPRHKITKRGQNVTFRCDPISEHNRLYWYRQTLGQGPEFLTYFQNEAQLEKSRLLSDRFSAERPKGSFSTLEIQRTEQGDSAMYLCASSIQRGGSYNEQFFGPGTRLTVL.